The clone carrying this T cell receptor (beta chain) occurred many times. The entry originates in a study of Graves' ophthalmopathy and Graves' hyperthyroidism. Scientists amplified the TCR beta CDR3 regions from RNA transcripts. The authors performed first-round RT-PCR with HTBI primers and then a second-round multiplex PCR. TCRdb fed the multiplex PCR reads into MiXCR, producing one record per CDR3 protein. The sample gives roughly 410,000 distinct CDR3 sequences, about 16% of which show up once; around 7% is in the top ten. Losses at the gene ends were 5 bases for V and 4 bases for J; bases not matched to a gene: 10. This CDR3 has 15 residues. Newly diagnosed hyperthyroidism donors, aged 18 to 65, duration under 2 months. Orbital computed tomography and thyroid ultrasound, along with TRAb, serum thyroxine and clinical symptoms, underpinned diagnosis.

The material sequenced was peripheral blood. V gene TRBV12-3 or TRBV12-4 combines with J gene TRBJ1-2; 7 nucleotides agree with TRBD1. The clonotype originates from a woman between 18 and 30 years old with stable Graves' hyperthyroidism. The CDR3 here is CASSPTGDSSYGYTF. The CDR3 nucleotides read TGTGCCAGCAGTCCTACCGGGGACAGTTCCTATGGCTACACCTTC.